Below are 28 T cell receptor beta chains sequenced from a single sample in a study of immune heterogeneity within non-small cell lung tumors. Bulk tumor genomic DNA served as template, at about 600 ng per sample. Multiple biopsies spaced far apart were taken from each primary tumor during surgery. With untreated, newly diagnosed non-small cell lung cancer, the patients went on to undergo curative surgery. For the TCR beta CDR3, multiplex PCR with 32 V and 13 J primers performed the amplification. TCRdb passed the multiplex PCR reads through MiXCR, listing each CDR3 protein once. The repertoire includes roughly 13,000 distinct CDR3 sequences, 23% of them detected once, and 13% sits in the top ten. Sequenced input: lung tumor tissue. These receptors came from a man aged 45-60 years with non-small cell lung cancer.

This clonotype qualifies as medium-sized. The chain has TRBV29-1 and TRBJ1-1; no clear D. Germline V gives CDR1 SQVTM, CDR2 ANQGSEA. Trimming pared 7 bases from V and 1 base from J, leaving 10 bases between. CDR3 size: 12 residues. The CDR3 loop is CSALDGNTEAFF. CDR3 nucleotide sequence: TGCAGCGCCCTGGACGGGAACACTGAAGCTTTCTTT.

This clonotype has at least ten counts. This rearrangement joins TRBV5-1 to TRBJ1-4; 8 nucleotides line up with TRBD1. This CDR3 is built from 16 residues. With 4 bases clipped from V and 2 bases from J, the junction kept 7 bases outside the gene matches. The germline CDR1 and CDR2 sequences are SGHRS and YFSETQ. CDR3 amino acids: CASSKGQGGTNEKLFF. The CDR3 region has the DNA TGCGCCAGCAGCAAAGGACAGGGAGGTACTAATGAAAAACTGTTTTTT.

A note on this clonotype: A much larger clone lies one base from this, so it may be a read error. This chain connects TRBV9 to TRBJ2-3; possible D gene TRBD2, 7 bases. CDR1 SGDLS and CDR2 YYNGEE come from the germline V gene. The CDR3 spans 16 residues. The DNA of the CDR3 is TGTTCCAGCAGCGTAGGGGGGAGGGCCCGCACAGATACGCAGTATTTT. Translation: CSSSVGGRARTDTQYF.

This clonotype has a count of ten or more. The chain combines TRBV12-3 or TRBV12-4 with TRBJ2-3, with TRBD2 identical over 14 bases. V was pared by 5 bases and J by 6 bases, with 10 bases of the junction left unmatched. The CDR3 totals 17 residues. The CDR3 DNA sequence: TGTGCCAGCAGTCCCCAGGGACTAGCGGGGGTCAGGGATACGCAGTATTTT. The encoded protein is CASSPQGLAGVRDTQYF.

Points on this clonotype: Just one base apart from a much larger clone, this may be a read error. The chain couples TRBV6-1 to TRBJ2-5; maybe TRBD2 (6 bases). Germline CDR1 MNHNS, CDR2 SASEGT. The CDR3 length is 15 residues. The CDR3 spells CVSSIGWRDQETQYF. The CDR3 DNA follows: TGTGTCAGCAGCATAGGCTGGAGGGACCAAGAGACCCAGTACTTC.

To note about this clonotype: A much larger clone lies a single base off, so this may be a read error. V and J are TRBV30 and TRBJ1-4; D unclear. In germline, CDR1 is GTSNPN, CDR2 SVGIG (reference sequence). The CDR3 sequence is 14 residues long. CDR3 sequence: CACSGLTGYEKPFF. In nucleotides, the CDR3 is TGTGCCTGTTCAGGCCTGACGGGGTATGAAAAACCGTTTTTT.

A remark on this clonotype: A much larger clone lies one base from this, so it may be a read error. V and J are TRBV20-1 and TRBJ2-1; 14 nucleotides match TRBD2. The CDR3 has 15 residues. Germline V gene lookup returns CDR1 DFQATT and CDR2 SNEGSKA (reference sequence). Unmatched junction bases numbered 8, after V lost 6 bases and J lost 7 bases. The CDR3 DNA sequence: TGCAGTGCGGCCTCCGGGACTAGCGGGAGTAATGAGCAGTTCTTC. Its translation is CSAASGTSGSNEQFF.

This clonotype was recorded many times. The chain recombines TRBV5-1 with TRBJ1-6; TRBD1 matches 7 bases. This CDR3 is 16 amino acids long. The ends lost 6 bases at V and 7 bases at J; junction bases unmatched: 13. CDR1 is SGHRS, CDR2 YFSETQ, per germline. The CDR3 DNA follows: TGCGCCAGCACCCCGACAGGGATAGAAGGAAATTCACCCCTCCACTTT. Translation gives CASTPTGIEGNSPLHF.

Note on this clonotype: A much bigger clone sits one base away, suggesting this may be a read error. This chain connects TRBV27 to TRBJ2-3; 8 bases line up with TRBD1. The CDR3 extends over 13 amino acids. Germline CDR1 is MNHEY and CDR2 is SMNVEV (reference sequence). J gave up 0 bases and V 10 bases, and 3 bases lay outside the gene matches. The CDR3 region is CAIRQGSTDTQYF. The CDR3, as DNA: TGTGCCATCAGACAGGGGAGCACAGATACGCAGTATTTT.

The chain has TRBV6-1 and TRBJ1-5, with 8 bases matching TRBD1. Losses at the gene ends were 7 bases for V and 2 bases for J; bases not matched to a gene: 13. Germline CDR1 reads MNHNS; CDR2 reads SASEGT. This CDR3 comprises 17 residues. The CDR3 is CASTYGQGEKGNQPQHF. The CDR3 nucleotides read TGTGCCAGCACCTACGGACAGGGCGAAAAGGGCAATCAGCCCCAGCATTTT.

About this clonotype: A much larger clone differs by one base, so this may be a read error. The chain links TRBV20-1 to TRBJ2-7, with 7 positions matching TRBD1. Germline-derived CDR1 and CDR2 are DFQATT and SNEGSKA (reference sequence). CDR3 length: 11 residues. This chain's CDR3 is CSAGDRDRQYF. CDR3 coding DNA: TGCAGTGCTGGAGACCGGGACAGGCAGTACTTC.

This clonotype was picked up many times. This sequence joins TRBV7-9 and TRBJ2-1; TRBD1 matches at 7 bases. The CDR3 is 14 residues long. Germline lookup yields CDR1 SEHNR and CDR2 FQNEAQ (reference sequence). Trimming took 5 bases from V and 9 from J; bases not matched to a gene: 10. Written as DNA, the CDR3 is TGTGCCAGCAGCCTTTGGGACAGAGGTTTTGAGCAGTTCTTC. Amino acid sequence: CASSLWDRGFEQFF.

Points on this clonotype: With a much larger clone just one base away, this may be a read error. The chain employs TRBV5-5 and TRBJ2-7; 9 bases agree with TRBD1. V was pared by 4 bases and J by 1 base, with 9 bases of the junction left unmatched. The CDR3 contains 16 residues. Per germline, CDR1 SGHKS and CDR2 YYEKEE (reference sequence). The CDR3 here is CASSPTGGSESYEQYF. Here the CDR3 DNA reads TGTGCCAGCAGCCCAACAGGGGGCTCTGAGTCCTACGAGCAGTACTTC. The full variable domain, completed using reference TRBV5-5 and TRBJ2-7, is DAGVTQSPTHLIKTRGQQVTLRCSPISGHKSVSWYQQVLGQGPQFIFQYYEKEERGRGNFPDRFSARQFPNYSSELNVNALLLGDSALYLCASSPTGGSESYEQYFGPGTRLTVT.

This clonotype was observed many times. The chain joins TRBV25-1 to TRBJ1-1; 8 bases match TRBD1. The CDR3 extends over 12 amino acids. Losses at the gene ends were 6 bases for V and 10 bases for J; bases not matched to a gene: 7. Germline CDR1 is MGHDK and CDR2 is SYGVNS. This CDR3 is CASSGAGGLAFF. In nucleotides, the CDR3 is TGTGCCAGCAGCGGGGCAGGGGGCTTAGCTTTCTTT.

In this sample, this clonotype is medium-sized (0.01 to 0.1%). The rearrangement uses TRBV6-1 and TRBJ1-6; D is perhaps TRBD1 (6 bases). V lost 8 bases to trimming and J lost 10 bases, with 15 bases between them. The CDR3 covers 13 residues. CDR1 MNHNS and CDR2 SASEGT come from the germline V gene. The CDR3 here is CASLRQVHSPLHF. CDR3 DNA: TGTGCCAGCTTACGACAGGTCCACTCACCCCTCCACTTT.

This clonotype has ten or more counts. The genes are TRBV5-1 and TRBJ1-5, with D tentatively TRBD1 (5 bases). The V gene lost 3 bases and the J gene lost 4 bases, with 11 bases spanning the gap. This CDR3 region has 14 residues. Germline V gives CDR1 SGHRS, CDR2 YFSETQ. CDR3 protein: CASSYNGGNQPQHF. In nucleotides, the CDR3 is TGCGCCAGCAGCTACAATGGGGGTAATCAGCCCCAGCATTTT.

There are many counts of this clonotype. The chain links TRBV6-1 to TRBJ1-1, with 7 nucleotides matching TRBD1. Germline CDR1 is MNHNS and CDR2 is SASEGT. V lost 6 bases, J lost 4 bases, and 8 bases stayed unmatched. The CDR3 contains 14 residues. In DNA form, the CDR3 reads TGTGCCAGCAGCTACGACAGGGTGGGCACTGAAGCTTTCTTT. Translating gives CASSYDRVGTEAFF.

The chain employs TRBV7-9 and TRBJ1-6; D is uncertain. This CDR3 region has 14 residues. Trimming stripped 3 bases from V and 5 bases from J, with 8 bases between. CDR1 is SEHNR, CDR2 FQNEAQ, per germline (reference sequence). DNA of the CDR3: TGTGCCAGCAGCTTTGAGGGTAATAATTCACCCCTCCACTTT. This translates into CASSFEGNNSPLHF.

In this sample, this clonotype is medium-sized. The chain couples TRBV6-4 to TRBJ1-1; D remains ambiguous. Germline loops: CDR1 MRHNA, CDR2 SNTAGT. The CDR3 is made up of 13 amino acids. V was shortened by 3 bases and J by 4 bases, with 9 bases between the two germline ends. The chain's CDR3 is CASSEEKGTEAFF. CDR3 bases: TGTGCCAGCAGTGAGGAAAAGGGCACTGAAGCTTTCTTT.

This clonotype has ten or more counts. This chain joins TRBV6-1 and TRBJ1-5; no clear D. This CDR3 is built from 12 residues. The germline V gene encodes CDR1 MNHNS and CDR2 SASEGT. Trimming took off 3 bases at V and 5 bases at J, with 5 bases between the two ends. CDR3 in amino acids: CASSDGYQPQHF. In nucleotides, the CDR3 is TGTGCCAGCAGTGACGGGTATCAGCCCCAGCATTTT.

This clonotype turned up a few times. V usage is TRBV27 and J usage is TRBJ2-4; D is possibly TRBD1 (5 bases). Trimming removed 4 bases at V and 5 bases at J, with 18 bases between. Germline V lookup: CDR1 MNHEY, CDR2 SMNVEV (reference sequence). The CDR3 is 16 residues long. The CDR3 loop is CASSSPRGRDQNIQYF. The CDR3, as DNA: TGTGCCAGCAGTTCCCCTAGGGGAAGAGACCAAAACATTCAGTACTTC.

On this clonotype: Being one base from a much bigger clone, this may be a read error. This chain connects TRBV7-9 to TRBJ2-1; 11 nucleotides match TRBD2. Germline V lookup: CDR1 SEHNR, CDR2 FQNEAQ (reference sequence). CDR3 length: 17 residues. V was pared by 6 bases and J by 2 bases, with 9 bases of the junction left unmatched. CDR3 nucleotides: TGTGCCAGCAGTTCGACTAGCGGGATAGCCACCTACAATGAGCAGTTCTTC. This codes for CASSSTSGIATYNEQFF.

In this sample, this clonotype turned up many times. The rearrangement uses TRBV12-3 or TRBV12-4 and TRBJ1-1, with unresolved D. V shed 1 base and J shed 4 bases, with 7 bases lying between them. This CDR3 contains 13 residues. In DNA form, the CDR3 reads TGTGCCAGCAGTTTAGTCCCTGGCACTGAAGCTTTCTTT. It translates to CASSLVPGTEAFF.

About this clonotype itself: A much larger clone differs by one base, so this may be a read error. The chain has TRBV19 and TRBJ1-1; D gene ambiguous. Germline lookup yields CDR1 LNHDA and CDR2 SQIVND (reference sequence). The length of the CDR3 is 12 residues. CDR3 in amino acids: CASSPRNTEASF. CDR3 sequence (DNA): TGTGCCAGTAGTCCGCGGAACACTGAAGCTTCCTTT.

The CDR3 reads CASSKGASQPQHF. CDR3 DNA: TGTGCCAGCTCAAAGGGGGCTTCTCAGCCCCAGCATTTT. The V gene is TRBV18, the J gene TRBJ1-5, with 7 bases fitting TRBD1. V gave up 5 bases and J gave up 6 bases; unmatched junction bases: 4. CDR1 is KGHSH, CDR2 LQKENI, per germline. CDR3 length: 13 amino acids.

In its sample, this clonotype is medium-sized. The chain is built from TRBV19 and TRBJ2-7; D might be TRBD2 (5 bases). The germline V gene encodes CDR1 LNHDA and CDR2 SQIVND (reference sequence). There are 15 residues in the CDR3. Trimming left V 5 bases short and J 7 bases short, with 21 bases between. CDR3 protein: CASSPIEGQDGEQYF. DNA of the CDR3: TGTGCCAGTAGTCCGATAGAGGGCCAGGATGGGGAGCAGTACTTC.

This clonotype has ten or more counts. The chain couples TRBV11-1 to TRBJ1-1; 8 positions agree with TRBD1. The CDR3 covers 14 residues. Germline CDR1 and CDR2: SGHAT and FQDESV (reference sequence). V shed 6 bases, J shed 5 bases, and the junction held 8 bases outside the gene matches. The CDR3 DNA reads TGTGCCAGCAGACGGACAGGGTGGGGAACTGAAGCTTTCTTT. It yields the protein CASRRTGWGTEAFF.

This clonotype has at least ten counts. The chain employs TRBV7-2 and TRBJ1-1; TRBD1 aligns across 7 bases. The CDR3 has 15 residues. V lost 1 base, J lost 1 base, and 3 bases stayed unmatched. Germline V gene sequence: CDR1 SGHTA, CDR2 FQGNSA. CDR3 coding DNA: TGTGCCAGCAGCTTAGTTTGGACAGGGAACACTGAAGCTTTCTTT. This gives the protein CASSLVWTGNTEAFF.